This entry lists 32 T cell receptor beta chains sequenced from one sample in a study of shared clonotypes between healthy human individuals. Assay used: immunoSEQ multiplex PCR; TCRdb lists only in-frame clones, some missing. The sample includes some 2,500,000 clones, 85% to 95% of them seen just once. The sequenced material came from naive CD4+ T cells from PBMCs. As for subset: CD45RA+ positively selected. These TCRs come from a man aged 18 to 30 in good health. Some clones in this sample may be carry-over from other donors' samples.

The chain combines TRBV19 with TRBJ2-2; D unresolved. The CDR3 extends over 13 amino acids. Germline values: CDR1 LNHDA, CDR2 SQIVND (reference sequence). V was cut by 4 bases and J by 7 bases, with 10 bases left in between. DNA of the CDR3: TGTGCCAGTAGTACCTATAGGGTCGGGGAGCTGTTTTTT. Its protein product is CASSTYRVGELFF.

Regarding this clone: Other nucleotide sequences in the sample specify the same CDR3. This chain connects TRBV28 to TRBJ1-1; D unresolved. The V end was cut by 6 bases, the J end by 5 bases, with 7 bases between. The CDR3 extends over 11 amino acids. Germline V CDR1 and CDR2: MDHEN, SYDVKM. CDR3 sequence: CASRSPTEAFF. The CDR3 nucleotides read TGTGCCAGCAGGTCACCAACTGAAGCTTTCTTT.

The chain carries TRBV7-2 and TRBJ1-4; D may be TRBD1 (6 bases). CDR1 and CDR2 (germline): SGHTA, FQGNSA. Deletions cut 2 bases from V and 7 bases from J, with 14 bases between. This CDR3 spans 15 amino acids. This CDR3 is CASSLQGPAGEKLFF. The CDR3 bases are TGTGCCAGCAGCTTACAGGGGCCGGCGGGTGAAAAACTGTTTTTT. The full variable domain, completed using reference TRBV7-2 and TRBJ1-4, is GAGVSQSPSNKVTEKGKDVELRCDPISGHTALYWYRQSLGQGLEFLIYFQGNSAPDKSGLPSDRFSAERTGGSVSTLTIQRTQQEDSAVYLCASSLQGPAGEKLFFGSGTQLSVL.

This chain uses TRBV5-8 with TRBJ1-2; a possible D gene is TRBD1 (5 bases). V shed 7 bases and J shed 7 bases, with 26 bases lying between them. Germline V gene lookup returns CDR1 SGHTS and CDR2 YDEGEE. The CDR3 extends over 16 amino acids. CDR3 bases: TGTGCCAGCCCCCAGGGCTTCCGTACTTTTCCTGGTGGCTACACCTTC. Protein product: CASPQGFRTFPGGYTF. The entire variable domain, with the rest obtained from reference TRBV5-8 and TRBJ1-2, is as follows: EAGVTQSPTHLIKTRGQQATLRCSPISGHTSVYWYQQALGLGLQFLLWYDEGEERNRGNFPPRFSGRQFPNYSSELNVNALELEDSALYLCASPQGFRTFPGGYTFGSGTRLTVV.

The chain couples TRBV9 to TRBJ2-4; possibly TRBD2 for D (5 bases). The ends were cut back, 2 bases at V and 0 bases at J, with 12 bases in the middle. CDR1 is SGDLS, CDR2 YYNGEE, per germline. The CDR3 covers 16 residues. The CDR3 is CASSVDGSGAKNIQYF. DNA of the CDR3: TGTGCCAGCAGCGTCGATGGGAGTGGAGCCAAAAACATTCAGTACTTC.

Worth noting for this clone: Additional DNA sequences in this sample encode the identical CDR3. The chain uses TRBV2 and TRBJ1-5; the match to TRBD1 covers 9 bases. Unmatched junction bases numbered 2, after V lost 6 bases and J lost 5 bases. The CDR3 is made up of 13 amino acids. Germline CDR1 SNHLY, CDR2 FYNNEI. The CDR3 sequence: CASSGDRDQPQHF. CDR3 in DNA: TGTGCCAGCAGCGGGGACAGGGATCAGCCCCAGCATTTT.

The DNA of the CDR3 is TGTGCCAGCAGCCCACCCCCGGGGGAGGAACACTACGAGCAGTACTTC. Amino acids: CASSPPPGEEHYEQYF. V usage is TRBV5-8 and J usage is TRBJ2-7; the D gene is possibly TRBD2 (6 bases). CDR1 is SGHTS, CDR2 YDEGEE, per germline. Trimming removed 4 bases from V and 3 bases from J, with 20 bases in between. CDR3 length: 16 residues.

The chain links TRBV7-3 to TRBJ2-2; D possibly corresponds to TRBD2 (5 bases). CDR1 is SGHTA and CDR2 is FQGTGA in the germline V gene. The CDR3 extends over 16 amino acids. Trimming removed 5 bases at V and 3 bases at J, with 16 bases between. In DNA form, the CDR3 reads TGTGCCAGCAGCCCTACGGTGATGGGAGACACCGGGGAGCTGTTTTTT. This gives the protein CASSPTVMGDTGELFF.

The CDR3 DNA follows: TGTGCCAGCACCCTAAACCGGTACGAGCAGTACTTC. Translating it yields CASTLNRYEQYF. The rearrangement links TRBV2 to TRBJ2-7; D remains unclear. The ends were cut back, 7 bases at V and 4 bases at J, with 11 bases in the middle. Germline V gene sequence: CDR1 SNHLY, CDR2 FYNNEI. This CDR3 has 12 residues.

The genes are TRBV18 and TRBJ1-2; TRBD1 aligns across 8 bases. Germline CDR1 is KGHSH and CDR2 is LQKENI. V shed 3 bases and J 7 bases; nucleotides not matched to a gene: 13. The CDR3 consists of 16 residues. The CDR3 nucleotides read TGTGCCAGCTCACCTTTCTCCGGGACAGGAGAGGCTGGCTACACCTTC. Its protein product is CASSPFSGTGEAGYTF. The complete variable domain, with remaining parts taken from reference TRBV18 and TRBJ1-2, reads NAGVMQNPRHLVRRRGQEARLRCSPMKGHSHVYWYRQLPEEGLKFMVYLQKENIIDESGMPKERFSAEFPKEGPSILRIQQVVRGDSAAYFCASSPFSGTGEAGYTFGSGTRLTVV.

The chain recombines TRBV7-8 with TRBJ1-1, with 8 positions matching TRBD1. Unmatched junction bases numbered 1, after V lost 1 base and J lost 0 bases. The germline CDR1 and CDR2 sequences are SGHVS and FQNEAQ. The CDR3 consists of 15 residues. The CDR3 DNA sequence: TGTGCCAGCAGCTTAGGACAGGGGTTGAACACTGAAGCTTTCTTT. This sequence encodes CASSLGQGLNTEAFF.

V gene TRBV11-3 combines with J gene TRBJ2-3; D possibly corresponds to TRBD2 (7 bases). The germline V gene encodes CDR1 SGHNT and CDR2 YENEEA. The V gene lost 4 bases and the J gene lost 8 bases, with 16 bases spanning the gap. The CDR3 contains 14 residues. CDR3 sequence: CASSSSGGGGTQYF. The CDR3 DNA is TGTGCCAGCAGCTCCTCCGGGGGCGGGGGTACGCAGTATTTT.

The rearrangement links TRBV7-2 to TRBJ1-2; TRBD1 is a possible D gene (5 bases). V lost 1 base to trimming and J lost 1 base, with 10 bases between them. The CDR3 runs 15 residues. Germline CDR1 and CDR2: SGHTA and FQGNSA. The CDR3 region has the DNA TGTGCCAGCAGCTTAGTACAGGTCGTTAACTATGGCTACACCTTC. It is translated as CASSLVQVVNYGYTF. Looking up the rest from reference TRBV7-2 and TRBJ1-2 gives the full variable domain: GAGVSQSPSNKVTEKGKDVELRCDPISGHTALYWYRQSLGQGLEFLIYFQGNSAPDKSGLPSDRFSAERTGGSVSTLTIQRTQQEDSAVYLCASSLVQVVNYGYTFGSGTRLTVV.

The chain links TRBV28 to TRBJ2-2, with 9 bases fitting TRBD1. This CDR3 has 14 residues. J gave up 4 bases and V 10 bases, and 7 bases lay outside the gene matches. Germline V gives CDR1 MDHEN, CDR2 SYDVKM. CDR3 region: CATLTGGGTGELFF. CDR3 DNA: TGTGCCACCCTAACAGGGGGCGGCACCGGGGAGCTGTTTTTT.

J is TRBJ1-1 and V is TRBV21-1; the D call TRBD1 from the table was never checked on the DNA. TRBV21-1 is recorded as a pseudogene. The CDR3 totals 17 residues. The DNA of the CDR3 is TGTGCCAGCAGCAAAGAAGGACAGGGGGCCTTGAACACTGAAGCTTTCTTT. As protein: CASSKEGQGALNTEAFF.

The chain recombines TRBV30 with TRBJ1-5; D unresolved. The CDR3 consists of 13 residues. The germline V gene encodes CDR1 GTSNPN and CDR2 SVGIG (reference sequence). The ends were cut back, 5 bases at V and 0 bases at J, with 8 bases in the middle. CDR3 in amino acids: CAWGKGSNQPQHF. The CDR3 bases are TGTGCCTGGGGAAAGGGTAGCAATCAGCCCCAGCATTTT.

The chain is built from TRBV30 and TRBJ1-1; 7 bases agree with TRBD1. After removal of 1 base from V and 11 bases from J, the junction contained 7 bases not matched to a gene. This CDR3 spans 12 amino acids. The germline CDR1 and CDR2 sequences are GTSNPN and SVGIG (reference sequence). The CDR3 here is CAWSADREEAFF. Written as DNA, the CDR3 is TGTGCCTGGAGTGCCGACAGGGAAGAGGCTTTCTTT.

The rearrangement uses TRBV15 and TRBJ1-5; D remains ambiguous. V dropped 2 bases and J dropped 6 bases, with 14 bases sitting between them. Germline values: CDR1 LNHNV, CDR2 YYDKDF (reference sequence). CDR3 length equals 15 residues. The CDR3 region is CATSRHLTPGQPQHF. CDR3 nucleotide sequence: TGTGCCACCAGCAGACACCTAACTCCCGGTCAGCCCCAGCATTTT.

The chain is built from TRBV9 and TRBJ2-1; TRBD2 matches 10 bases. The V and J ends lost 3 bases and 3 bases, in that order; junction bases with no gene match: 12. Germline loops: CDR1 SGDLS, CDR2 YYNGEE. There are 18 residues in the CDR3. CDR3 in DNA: TGTGCCAGCAGCGCGGGTAGCGGGAGCGGGAGGGACTACAATGAGCAGTTCTTC. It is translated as CASSAGSGSGRDYNEQFF.

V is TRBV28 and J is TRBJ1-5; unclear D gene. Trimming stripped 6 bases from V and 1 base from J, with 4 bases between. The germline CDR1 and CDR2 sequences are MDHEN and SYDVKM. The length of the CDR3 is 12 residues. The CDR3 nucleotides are TGTGCCAGCAGCGCAAGCAATCAGCCCCAGCATTTT. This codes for CASSASNQPQHF.

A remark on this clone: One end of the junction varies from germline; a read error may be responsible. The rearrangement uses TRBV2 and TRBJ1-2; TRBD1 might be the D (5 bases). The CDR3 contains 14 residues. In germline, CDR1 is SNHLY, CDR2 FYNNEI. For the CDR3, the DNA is TGTGCCAGCAGAGAAGGACACAATCGCTATGGCTACACCTTC. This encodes CASREGHNRYGYTF.

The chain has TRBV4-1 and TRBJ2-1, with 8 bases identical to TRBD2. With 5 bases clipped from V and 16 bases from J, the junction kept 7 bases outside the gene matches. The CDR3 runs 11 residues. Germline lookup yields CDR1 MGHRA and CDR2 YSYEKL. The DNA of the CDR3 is TGCGCCAGCAGCACGGGACTAGGTATTTTCTTC. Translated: CASSTGLGIFF.

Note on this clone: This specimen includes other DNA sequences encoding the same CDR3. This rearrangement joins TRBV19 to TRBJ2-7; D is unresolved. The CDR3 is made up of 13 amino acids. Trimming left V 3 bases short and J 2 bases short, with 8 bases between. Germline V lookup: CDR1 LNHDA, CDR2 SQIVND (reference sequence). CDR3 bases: TGTGCCAGTAGTATGGAACAGCCCTACGAGCAGTACTTC. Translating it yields CASSMEQPYEQYF.

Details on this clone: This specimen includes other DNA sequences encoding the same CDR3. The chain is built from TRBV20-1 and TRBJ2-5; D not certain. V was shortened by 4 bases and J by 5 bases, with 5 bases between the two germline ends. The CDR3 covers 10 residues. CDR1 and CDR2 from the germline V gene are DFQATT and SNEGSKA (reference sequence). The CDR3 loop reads CSATVETQYF. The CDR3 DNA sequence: TGCAGTGCTACCGTGGAGACCCAGTACTTC.

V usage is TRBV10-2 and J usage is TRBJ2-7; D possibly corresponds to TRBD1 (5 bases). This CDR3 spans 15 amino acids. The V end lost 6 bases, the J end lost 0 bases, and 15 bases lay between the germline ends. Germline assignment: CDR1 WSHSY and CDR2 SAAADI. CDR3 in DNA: TGCGCCAGCAGCTTGGACATAAGGAGCTCCTACGAGCAGTACTTC. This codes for CASSLDIRSSYEQYF.

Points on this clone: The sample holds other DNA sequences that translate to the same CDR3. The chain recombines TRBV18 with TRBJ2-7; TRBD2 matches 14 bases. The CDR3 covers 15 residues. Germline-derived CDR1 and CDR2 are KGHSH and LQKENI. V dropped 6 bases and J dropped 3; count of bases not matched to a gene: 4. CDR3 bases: TGTGCCAGCTCCCCCGGGACTAGCGGGAGCTACGAGCAGTACTTC. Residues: CASSPGTSGSYEQYF. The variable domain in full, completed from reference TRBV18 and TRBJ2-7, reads NAGVMQNPRHLVRRRGQEARLRCSPMKGHSHVYWYRQLPEEGLKFMVYLQKENIIDESGMPKERFSAEFPKEGPSILRIQQVVRGDSAAYFCASSPGTSGSYEQYFGPGTRLTVT.

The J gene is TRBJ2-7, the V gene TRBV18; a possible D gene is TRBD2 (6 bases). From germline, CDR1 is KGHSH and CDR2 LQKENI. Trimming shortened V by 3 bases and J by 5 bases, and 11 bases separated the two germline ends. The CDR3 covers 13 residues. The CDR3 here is CASSPAGRNEQYF. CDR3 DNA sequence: TGTGCCAGCTCACCTGCGGGAAGAAACGAGCAGTACTTC.

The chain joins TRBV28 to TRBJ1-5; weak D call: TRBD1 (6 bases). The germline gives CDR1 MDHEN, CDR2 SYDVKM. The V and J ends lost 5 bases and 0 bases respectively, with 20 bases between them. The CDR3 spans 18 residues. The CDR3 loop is CASSTNRARTYSNQPQHF. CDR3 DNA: TGTGCCAGCAGTACCAACAGGGCAAGGACTTATAGCAATCAGCCCCAGCATTTT.

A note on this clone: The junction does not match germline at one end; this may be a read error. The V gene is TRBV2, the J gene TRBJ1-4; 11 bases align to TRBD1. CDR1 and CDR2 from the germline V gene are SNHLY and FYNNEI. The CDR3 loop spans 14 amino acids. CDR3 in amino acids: CASSEGTGGEKLFF. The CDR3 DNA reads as TGTGCCAGCAGCGAAGGGACAGGGGGTGAAAAACTGTTTTTT.

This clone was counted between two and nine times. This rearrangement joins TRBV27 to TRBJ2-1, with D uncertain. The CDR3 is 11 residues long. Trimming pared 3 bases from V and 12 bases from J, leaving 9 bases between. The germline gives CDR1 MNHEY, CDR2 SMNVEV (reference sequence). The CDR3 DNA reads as TGTGCCAGCAGTTTTGGGTCACGGCAGTTCTTC. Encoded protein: CASSFGSRQFF.

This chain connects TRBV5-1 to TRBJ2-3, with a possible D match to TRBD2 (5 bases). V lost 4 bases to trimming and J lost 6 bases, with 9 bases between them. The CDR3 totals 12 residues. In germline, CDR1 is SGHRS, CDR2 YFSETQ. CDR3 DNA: TGCGCCAGCAGCACGCCGGGGGATACGCAGTATTTT. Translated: CASSTPGDTQYF.

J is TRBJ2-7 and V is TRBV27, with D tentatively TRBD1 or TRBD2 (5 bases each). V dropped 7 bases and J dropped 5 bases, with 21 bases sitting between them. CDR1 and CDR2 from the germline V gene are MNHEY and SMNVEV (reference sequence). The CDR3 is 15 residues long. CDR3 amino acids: CASMRRIGALHEQYF. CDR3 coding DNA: TGTGCCAGCATGCGACGTATCGGGGCTCTCCACGAGCAGTACTTC.